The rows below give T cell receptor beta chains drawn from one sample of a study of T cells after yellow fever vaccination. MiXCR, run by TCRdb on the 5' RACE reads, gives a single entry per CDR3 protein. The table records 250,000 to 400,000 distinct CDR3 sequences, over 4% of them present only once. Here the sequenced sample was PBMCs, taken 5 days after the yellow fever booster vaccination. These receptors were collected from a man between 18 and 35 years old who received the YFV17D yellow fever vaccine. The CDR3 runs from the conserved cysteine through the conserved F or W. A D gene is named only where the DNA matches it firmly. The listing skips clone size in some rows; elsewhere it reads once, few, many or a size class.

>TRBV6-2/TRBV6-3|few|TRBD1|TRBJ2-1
TGTGCCAGTGACCGGGACAGGGGCGCTCATGAGCAGTTCTTC
CASDRDRGAHEQFF
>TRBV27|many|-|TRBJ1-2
TGTGCCAGCAGTTTATCGCGAGGTTATGGCTACACCTTC
CASSLSRGYGYTF
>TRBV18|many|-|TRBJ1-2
TGTGCCAGCTCACCACCTGCGGGCAAGCGGGCAGGCTACACCTTC
CASSPPAGKRAGYTF
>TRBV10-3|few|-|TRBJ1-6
TGTGCCATCAGTGACAGGGGCTTTTCACCCCTCCACTTT
CAISDRGFSPLHF
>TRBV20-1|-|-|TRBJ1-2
TGCAGTGTTAGGGAATCTAACTATGGCTACACCTTC
CSVRESNYGYTF
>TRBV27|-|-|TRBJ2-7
TGTGCCAGCACCGCAGGGGGGGAAGCCTACGAGCAGTACTTC
CASTAGGEAYEQYF
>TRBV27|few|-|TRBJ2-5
TGTGCCAGCAGTCCGACCGTGGAGACCCAGTACTTC
CASSPTVETQYF
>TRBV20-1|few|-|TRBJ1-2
TGCAGTGCTAGACCCAGGAACTATGGCTACACCTTC
CSARPRNYGYTF
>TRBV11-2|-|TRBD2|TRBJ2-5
TGTGCCAGCAGCTGGGAGGGAAAGACCCAGTACTTC
CASSWEGKTQYF
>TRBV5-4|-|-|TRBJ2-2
TGTGCCCTTGGAGGGCGGGCCGGGGAGCTGTTTTTT
CALGGRAGELFF
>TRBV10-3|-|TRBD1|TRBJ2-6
TGTGCCATCAGTCGACGGGACAGCAGCTCTGGGGCCAACGTCCTGACTTTC
CAISRRDSSSGANVLTF
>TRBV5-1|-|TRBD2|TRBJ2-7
TGCGCCAGCAGCTTAGGGACTAGCGGGGATTCCTACGAGCAGTACTTC
CASSLGTSGDSYEQYF
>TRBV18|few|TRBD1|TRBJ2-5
TGTGCCAGCTCACAGGGGGCCGAAGAGACCCAGTACTTC
CASSQGAEETQYF
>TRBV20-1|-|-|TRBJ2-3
TGCAGTGCTAGAGAAGGACTGCTAAGCACAGATACGCAGTATTTT
CSAREGLLSTDTQYF
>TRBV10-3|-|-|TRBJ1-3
TGTGCCATCAGGGGGGGAGTGTACAGCTCTGGAAACACCATATATTTT
CAIRGGVYSSGNTIYF
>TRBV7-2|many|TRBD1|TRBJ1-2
TGTGCCAGCAGCTTAAATTCCAACAGGGGTAAAGGCTACACCTTC
CASSLNSNRGKGYTF
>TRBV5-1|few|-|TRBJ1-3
TGCGCCAGCAGCTTGGAACAGCCAGGTCCCTCTGGAAACACCATATATTTT
CASSLEQPGPSGNTIYF